The 16 T cell receptor beta chains below come from one sample, sequenced in a study. Via MiXCR, TCRdb re-called the 5' RACE reads, giving one row per CDR3 protein. The sample has 13,000 or so distinct CDR3 sequences, roughly a quarter seen once; the top ten hold approximately 3%. Sequenced input: naive CD4+ T cells sorted from blood. Subset described: naive CD4+ T cells, CD4+CD45RA+CD25-. These receptors were taken from a female donor with breast cancer.

This clonotype is medium-sized. The chain uses TRBV6-1 and TRBJ2-5; a possible D gene is TRBD2 (5 bases). The CDR3 loop spans 11 amino acids. Between the trimmed V and J ends, which lost 7 bases and 9 bases, there was a span of 12 bases. Germline loops: CDR1 MNHNS, CDR2 SASEGT. The CDR3 region has the DNA TGTGCCAGCAATGTCGGGGTGGCCCAGTACTTC. Residues: CASNVGVAQYF.

This clonotype counts as medium-sized. CDR3 loop: CASSQYRSGTAYGYTF. The CDR3 DNA follows: TGCGCCAGCAGCCAATACCGGAGCGGGACAGCCTATGGCTACACCTTC. The chain links TRBV4-1 to TRBJ1-2; TRBD1 agrees at 7 bases. With 2 bases clipped from V and 4 bases from J, the junction kept 10 bases outside the gene matches. The CDR3 is made up of 16 amino acids. Germline CDR1 is MGHRA and CDR2 is YSYEKL.

The rearrangement joins TRBV6-6 to TRBJ2-1; TRBD2 matches 12 bases. Germline V gene sequence: CDR1 MNHNY, CDR2 SVGAGI (reference sequence). The CDR3 loop spans 17 amino acids. The ends lost 5 bases at V and 7 bases at J; junction bases unmatched: 12. CDR3 in DNA: TGTGCCAGCAGTAAACGGGCTAGCGGGAGGGGTGGGAATGAGCAGTTCTTC. It is translated as CASSKRASGRGGNEQFF.

This clonotype was counted a few times. The gene calls are TRBV5-1 and TRBJ2-1; no reliable D call. The CDR3 has 12 residues. CDR1 is SGHRS and CDR2 is YFSETQ in the germline V gene. V dropped 4 bases and J dropped 3 bases, with 5 bases sitting between them. CDR3 in amino acids: CASSPDYNEQFF. CDR3 sequence (DNA): TGCGCCAGCAGCCCCGACTACAATGAGCAGTTCTTC.

This clonotype is medium-sized in the sample. The genes are TRBV5-1 and TRBJ1-1; the D is unclear. V dropped 7 bases and J dropped 0 bases, with 13 bases sitting between them. The CDR3 is 14 amino acids. The germline V gene has CDR1 SGHRS and CDR2 YFSETQ. The CDR3 region is CASRDRPMNTEAFF. Written as DNA, the CDR3 is TGCGCCAGCCGAGACCGCCCGATGAACACTGAAGCTTTCTTT.

This chain uses TRBV20-1 with TRBJ1-5; weak D call: TRBD1 (5 bases). This CDR3 has 17 residues. Germline V gene sequence: CDR1 DFQATT, CDR2 SNEGSKA (reference sequence). CDR3 protein: CSFRTREGEDGNQPQHF. CDR3 nucleotide sequence: TGCAGCTTCCGGACTAGGGAAGGGGAGGACGGCAATCAGCCCCAGCATTTT.

Only a few counts were recorded for this clonotype. The CDR3 spells CASRKQRSTEAFF. Here the CDR3 DNA reads TGTGCCAGCAGGAAACAGCGATCAACTGAAGCTTTCTTT. The chain combines TRBV6-5 with TRBJ1-1; D is ambiguous. V shed 6 bases and J shed 5 bases, with 13 bases lying between them. CDR3 size: 13 residues. CDR1 is MNHEY and CDR2 is SVGAGI in the germline V gene.

The sample holds many counts of this clonotype. J is TRBJ2-7 and V is TRBV4-1, with 11 bases fitting TRBD1. The CDR3 totals 14 residues. Germline CDR1 is MGHRA and CDR2 is YSYEKL. V was pared by 5 bases and J by 7 bases, with 7 bases of the junction left unmatched. This chain's CDR3 is CASSEGTGGEEQYF. The CDR3 DNA is TGCGCCAGCAGCGAGGGGACAGGGGGAGAAGAGCAGTACTTC.

By its share, this clonotype is medium-sized. The chain joins TRBV20-1 to TRBJ1-6; perhaps TRBD1 as D (5 bases). The CDR3 sequence is 18 residues long. Germline V lookup: CDR1 DFQATT, CDR2 SNEGSKA (reference sequence). Trimming pared 5 bases from V and 0 bases from J, leaving 20 bases between. CDR3 sequence (DNA): TGCAGTGCTCCCCGGTGGGGCAGTCCTAACTCCTATAATTCACCCCTCCACTTT. Amino acid sequence: CSAPRWGSPNSYNSPLHF.

CDR3 protein: CASSLTPTSDEQYF. The CDR3, as DNA: TGTGCCAGCAGCTTAACCCCTACTAGTGACGAGCAGTACTTC. The chain employs TRBV7-3 and TRBJ2-7; tentative D call: TRBD2 (5 bases). Trimming took off 0 bases at V and 5 bases at J, with 11 bases between the two ends. Germline CDR1 SGHTA, CDR2 FQGTGA. The CDR3 covers 14 residues.

Many counts were recorded for this clonotype. The rearrangement uses TRBV15 and TRBJ2-4; no reliable D call. V dropped 2 bases and J dropped 8 bases, with 7 bases sitting between them. This CDR3 has 12 amino acids. The V gene's germline CDR1 is LNHNV and CDR2 YYDKDF (reference sequence). The CDR3 sequence: CATSRLGHIQYF. CDR3 coding DNA: TGTGCCACCAGCAGATTAGGCCACATTCAGTACTTC.

Relative to its sample, this clonotype is medium-sized. The chain has TRBV7-8 and TRBJ2-1; the match to TRBD2 covers 7 bases. The CDR3 spans 16 residues. V lost 5 bases to trimming and J lost 7 bases; unmatched junction nucleotides: 14. Per germline, CDR1 SGHVS and CDR2 FQNEAQ. DNA of the CDR3: TGTGCCAGCAGCCTTCTCGCGGGAGCGGGTAAGAATGAGCAGTTCTTC. Its protein product is CASSLLAGAGKNEQFF.

In this sample, this clonotype turned up a few times. The rearrangement uses TRBV7-2 and TRBJ2-7, with unresolved D. Trimming took 4 bases from V and 7 from J, leaving 8 bases between them. The CDR3 runs to 11 residues. Germline V gives CDR1 SGHTA, CDR2 FQGNSA. CDR3: CASSSHQEQYF. In DNA, the CDR3 is TGTGCCAGCAGCTCCCACCAGGAGCAGTACTTC. The complete variable domain, with remaining parts taken from reference TRBV7-2 and TRBJ2-7, reads GAGVSQSPSNKVTEKGKDVELRCDPISGHTALYWYRQSLGQGLEFLIYFQGNSAPDKSGLPSDRFSAERTGGSVSTLTIQRTQQEDSAVYLCASSSHQEQYFGPGTRLTVT.

Comment on this clonotype: Germline is not matched at one junction end, which may reflect a read error. V usage is TRBV9 and J usage is TRBJ2-7; D is unresolved. This CDR3 contains 14 residues. CDR1 is SGDLS and CDR2 is YYNGEE in the germline V gene. The DNA for the CDR3 is TGTGCTAGCAGCGCAGATACTACAACCTACGAGCAGTACTTC. Translating it yields CASSADTTTYEQYF. Supplemented by reference TRBV9 and TRBJ2-7, the full variable domain reads DSGVTQTPKHLITATGQRVTLRCSPRSGDLSVYWYQQSLDQGLQFLIQYYNGEERAKGNILERFSAQQFPDLHSELNLSSLELGDSALYFCASSADTTTYEQYFGPGTRLTVT.

The V call is TRBV20-1, the J call TRBJ2-7, with a tentative D call TRBD2 (5 bases). Germline V lookup: CDR1 DFQATT, CDR2 SNEGSKA (reference sequence). Trimming took 2 bases from V and 11 from J, leaving 16 bases between them. The CDR3 length is 12 residues. In DNA form, the CDR3 reads TGCAGTGCTAGAACGGGAAGGCGAGAGAAGTACTTC. Its protein is CSARTGRREKYF.

This clonotype is medium-sized by share. This chain uses TRBV29-1 with TRBJ1-1; 9 nucleotides align to TRBD1. Germline trimming cut 6 bases from V and 4 bases from J; bases unmatched to any gene: 6. CDR1 and CDR2 from the germline V gene are SQVTM and ANQGSEA. The length of the CDR3 is 13 residues. CDR3 in DNA: TGCAGCGTCGCCGGGACAGGGAGCACTGAAGCTTTCTTT. Translated, it gives CSVAGTGSTEAFF. Full variable domain (rest looked up from reference TRBV29-1 and TRBJ1-1): SAVISQKPSRDICQRGTSLTIQCQVDSQVTMMFWYRQQPGQSLTLIATANQGSEATYESGFVIDKFPISRPNLTFSTLTVSNMSPEDSSIYLCSVAGTGSTEAFFGQGTRLTVV.